This T cell receptor beta chain derives from a study of blood T cell repertoires in COVID-19. Looking at the study overall: The United States, Italy and Spain provided the acute and convalescent COVID-19 samples. PBMCs, B-cell-depleted T cells, or T cells were the source of the cDNA or gDNA that made up the material.

The authors' processing: Amplifying reference gene primers gave estimates of nucleated cell counts. The table came from immunoSEQ multiplex PCR; TCRdb's copy has only in-frame clones and leaves some out. V, J and clone size were drawn from that table, and D and trimming were deduced from the DNA. The data hold some 190,000 clones, with over 75% observed a single time. The CDR3 is 12 amino acids. V was trimmed by 5 bases and J by 8 bases, leaving 10 bases between them. CDR1 and CDR2 from the germline V gene are SGHTA and FQGNSA. This clone was seen a handful of times. The V call is TRBV7-2, the J call TRBJ2-1, with D possibly TRBD1 on 6 matching bases. What was sequenced was peripheral blood. The TCR sequence derives from a man older than 75 with COVID-19, enrolled during active disease. The CDR3 sequence is CASSIQGYEQFF. CDR3 nucleotide sequence: TGTGCCAGCAGCATCCAGGGGTATGAGCAGTTCTTC. The whole variable domain, remainder taken from reference TRBV7-2 and TRBJ2-1, is GAGVSQSPSNKVTEKGKDVELRCDPISGHTALYWYRQSLGQGLEFLIYFQGNSAPDKSGLPSDRFSAERTGGSVSTLTIQRTQQEDSAVYLCASSIQGYEQFFGPGTRLTVL.